Below, one T cell receptor (beta chain) is given with its context. These data belong to a study of cytomegalovirus exposure and HLA in healthy donors. In the PCR, 60 Vbeta and 13 Jbeta primers were used. Data came from immunoSEQ multiplex PCR; TCRdb stores just in-frame clones and leaves some out. The table shows about 120,000 clones, with 75% to 90% occurring only once. Losses at the gene ends were 0 bases for V and 6 bases for J; bases not matched to a gene: 4. Germline V gene sequence: CDR1 SGHDT, CDR2 YYEEEE. CDR3 length equals 14 residues. The source of this sequence is a female donor in good health and CMV-seropositive. This rearrangement joins TRBV5-6 to TRBJ2-3; TRBD1 aligns across 7 bases. The sequenced material came from PBMCs. The CDR3 DNA is TGTGCCAGCAGCTTGGGACAGGGAGCGGATACGCAGTATTTT. This codes for CASSLGQGADTQYF.